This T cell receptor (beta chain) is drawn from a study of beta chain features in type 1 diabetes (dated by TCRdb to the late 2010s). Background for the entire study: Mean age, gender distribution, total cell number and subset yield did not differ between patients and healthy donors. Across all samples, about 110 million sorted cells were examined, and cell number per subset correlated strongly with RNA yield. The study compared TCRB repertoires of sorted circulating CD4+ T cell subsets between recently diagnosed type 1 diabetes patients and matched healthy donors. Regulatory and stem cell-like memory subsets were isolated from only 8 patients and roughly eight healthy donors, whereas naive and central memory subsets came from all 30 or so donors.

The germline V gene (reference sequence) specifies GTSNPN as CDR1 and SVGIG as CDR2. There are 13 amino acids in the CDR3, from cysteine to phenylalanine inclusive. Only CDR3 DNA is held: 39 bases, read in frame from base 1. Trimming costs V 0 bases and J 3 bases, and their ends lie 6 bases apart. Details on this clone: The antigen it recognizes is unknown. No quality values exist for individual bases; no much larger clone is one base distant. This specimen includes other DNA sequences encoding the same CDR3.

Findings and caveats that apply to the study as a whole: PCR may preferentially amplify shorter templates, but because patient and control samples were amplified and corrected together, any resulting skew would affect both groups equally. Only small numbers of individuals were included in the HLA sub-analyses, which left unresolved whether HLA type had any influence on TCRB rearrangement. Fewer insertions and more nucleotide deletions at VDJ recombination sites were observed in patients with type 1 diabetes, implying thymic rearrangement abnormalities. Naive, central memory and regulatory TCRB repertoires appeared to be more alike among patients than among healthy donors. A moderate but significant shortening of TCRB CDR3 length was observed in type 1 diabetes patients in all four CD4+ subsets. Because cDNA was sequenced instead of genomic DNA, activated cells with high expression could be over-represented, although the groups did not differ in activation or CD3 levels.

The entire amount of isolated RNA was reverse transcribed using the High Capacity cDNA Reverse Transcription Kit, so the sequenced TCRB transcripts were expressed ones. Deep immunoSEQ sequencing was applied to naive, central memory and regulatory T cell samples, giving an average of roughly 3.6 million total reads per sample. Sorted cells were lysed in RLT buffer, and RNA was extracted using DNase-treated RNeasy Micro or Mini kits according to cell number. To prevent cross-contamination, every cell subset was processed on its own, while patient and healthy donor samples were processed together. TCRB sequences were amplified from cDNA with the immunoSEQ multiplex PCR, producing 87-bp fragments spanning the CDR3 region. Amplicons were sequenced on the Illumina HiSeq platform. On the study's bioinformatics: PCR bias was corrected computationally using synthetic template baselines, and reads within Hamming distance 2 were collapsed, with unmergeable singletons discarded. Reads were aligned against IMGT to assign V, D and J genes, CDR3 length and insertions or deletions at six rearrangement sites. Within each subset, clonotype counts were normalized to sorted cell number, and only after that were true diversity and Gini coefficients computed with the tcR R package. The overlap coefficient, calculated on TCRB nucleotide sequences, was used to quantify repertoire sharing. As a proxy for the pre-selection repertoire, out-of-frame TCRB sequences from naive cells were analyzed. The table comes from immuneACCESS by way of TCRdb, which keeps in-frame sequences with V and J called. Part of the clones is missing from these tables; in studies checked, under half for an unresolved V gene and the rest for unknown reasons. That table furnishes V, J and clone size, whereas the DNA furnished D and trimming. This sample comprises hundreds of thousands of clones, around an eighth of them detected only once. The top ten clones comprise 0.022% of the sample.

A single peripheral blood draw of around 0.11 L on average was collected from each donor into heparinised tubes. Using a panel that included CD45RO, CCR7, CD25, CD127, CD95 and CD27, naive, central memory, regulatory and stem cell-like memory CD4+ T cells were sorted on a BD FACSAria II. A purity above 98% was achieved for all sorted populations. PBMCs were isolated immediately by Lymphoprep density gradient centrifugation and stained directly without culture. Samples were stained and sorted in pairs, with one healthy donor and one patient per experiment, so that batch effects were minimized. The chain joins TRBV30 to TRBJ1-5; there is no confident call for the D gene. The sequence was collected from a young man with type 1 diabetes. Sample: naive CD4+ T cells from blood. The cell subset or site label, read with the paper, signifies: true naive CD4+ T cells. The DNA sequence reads TGTGCCTGGAGTGTACAGTACAATCAGCCCCAGCATTTT. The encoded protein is CAWSVQYNQPQHF.